The 19 T cell receptor beta chains given below trace back to one sample, sequenced in a study of vaccination and CD4 T cells after COVID-19. Oncomine TCR Beta short-read sequencing was applied to DNA from cultured CD4+ T cells. TCRdb recomputed calls from the PCR reads with MiXCR, one row per CDR3 protein. The table shows 11,000 to 15,000 distinct CDR3 sequences, with 55% to 65% occurring only once. Their antigens are not known. The treatment here: 10-day PBMC culture with coronavirus spike peptide pools or control peptides (ViraFEST assay). Sequencing input: CD4+ T cells from blood, cultured in vitro. The receptors were sampled from a human donor who had recovered from COVID-19.

The chain is built from TRBV20-1 and TRBJ2-2, with 7 bases matching TRBD2. Germline CDR1 reads DFQATT; CDR2 reads SNEGSKA (reference sequence). The J segment lost 3 bases and the V segment lost 1 base, leaving 11 bases of the junction unmatched. CDR3 length: 17 residues. This CDR3 reads CSARGPEAGADTGELFF. The CDR3 nucleotides are TGCAGTGCTAGAGGGCCCGAGGCGGGAGCGGACACCGGGGAGCTGTTTTTT.

The table lists this clonotype with a few counts. The J gene is TRBJ2-5, the V gene TRBV7-8; D remains unclear. V lost 0 bases to trimming and J lost 2 bases, with 4 bases between them. There are 13 residues in the CDR3. Germline CDR1 and CDR2: SGHVS and FQNEAQ. CDR3 DNA sequence: TGTGCCAGCAGCTTAGCCAGACAAGAGACCCAGTACTTC. As protein: CASSLARQETQYF.

J is TRBJ1-1 and V is TRBV7-9, with 8 bases that match TRBD1. The germline V gene encodes CDR1 SEHNR and CDR2 FQNEAQ (reference sequence). The CDR3 length is 14 residues. V was clipped by 8 bases and J by 3 bases; unmatched bases: 8. In DNA form, the CDR3 reads TGTGCCAGCCACAGGGGGATGAGAGACACTGAAGCTTTCTTT. Translation: CASHRGMRDTEAFF. Looking up the rest from reference TRBV7-9 and TRBJ1-1 gives the full variable domain: DTGVSQNPRHKITKRGQNVTFRCDPISEHNRLYWYRQTLGQGPEFLTYFQNEAQLEKSRLLSDRFSAERPKGSFSTLEIQRTEQGDSAMYLCASHRGMRDTEAFFGQGTRLTVV.

The chain uses TRBV12-3 or TRBV12-4 and TRBJ2-6, with unresolved D. This CDR3 contains 12 residues. Trimming pared 5 bases from V and 2 bases from J, leaving 1 base between. Here the CDR3 reads CASSTGANVLTF. In nucleotides, the CDR3 is TGTGCCAGCAGTACTGGGGCCAACGTCCTGACTTTC.

The V call is TRBV24-1, the J call TRBJ2-5; 13 bases fit TRBD2. The CDR3 is made up of 17 amino acids. V shed 3 bases and J 5 bases; nucleotides not matched to a gene: 8. Germline V gene lookup returns CDR1 KGHDR and CDR2 SFDVKD. CDR3 in DNA: TGTGCCACCAGTGATACCCGACTAGCGGGAGGCGGGGAGACCCAGTACTTC. Translating it yields CATSDTRLAGGGETQYF.

The rearrangement uses TRBV20-1 and TRBJ2-7, with TRBD2 identical over 13 bases. Losses at the gene ends were 6 bases for V and 12 bases for J; bases not matched to a gene: 8. The CDR3 is 12 amino acids. In germline, CDR1 is DFQATT, CDR2 SNEGSKA (reference sequence). The CDR3 sequence is CSAGTSGISRYF. CDR3 bases: TGCAGTGCCGGGACTAGCGGGATCTCTCGGTACTTC.

The rearrangement joins TRBV7-3 to TRBJ2-1; D ambiguous. The CDR3 contains 17 residues. Deletions cut 5 bases from V and 0 bases from J, with 17 bases between. Per the germline V gene, CDR1 is SGHTA and CDR2 is FQGTGA. The CDR3: CASSPRFAVYSYNEQFF. The CDR3 DNA follows: TGTGCCAGCAGCCCCCGGTTTGCCGTCTACTCCTACAATGAGCAGTTCTTC.

The chain has TRBV19 and TRBJ1-2; no reliable D call. V lost 4 bases and J lost 8, with 14 bases in between. The CDR3 contains 13 residues. CDR1 and CDR2 (germline): LNHDA, SQIVND (reference sequence). The CDR3 DNA is TGTGCCAGTAGTACCTACAGCCTTGGCGGCTACACCTTC. Amino acid sequence: CASSTYSLGGYTF.

CDR3 residues: CASSRILAGDEQYF. The CDR3, as DNA: TGCGCCAGCAGCCGAATTCTAGCGGGTGACGAGCAGTACTTC. The chain carries TRBV4-1 and TRBJ2-7; 8 positions match TRBD2. J was trimmed by 5 bases and V by 4 bases; bases with no gene match: 7. Germline CDR1 is MGHRA and CDR2 is YSYEKL. The CDR3 contains 14 residues.

This chain links TRBV20-1 with TRBJ2-3; D ambiguous. The germline gives CDR1 DFQATT, CDR2 SNEGSKA (reference sequence). This CDR3 is built from 12 residues. The ends were cut back, 4 bases at V and 0 bases at J, with 5 bases in the middle. The CDR3 DNA is TGCAGTGCTACCCCTAGCACAGATACGCAGTATTTT. As protein: CSATPSTDTQYF.

This clonotype was counted only a few times. The chain combines TRBV2 with TRBJ1-5; the match to TRBD1 covers 8 bases. Losses at the gene ends were 4 bases for V and 4 bases for J; bases not matched to a gene: 3. The CDR3 loop spans 14 amino acids. Germline V gene data show CDR1 as SNHLY and CDR2 as FYNNEI. Here the CDR3 DNA reads TGTGCCAGCAGTGCGGGACAGGCTAATCAGCCCCAGCATTTT. Protein product: CASSAGQANQPQHF.

By sample share, this clonotype is medium-sized (0.01 to 0.1%). The gene calls are TRBV4-2 and TRBJ2-1; 9 bases are shared with TRBD2. The CDR3 has 15 residues. The germline V gene has CDR1 LGHNA and CDR2 YNFKEQ. The trim removed 4 bases at V and 5 bases at J, leaving 6 bases unmatched. CDR3 amino acids: CASSRRLAADNEQFF. The CDR3 region has the DNA TGTGCCAGCAGCCGACGACTAGCGGCGGACAATGAGCAGTTCTTC.

The genes are TRBV24-1 and TRBJ1-5; D is possibly TRBD1 (5 bases). Trimming took off 2 bases at V and 3 bases at J, with 13 bases between the two ends. The CDR3 consists of 16 residues. Germline CDR1 and CDR2: KGHDR and SFDVKD. The CDR3 DNA reads as TGTGCCACCAGTGATTCCACGAGAGGGGACAATCAGCCCCAGCATTTT. Translating it yields CATSDSTRGDNQPQHF.

By sample share, this clonotype is medium-sized. The CDR3 region is CASSEPDRQHGELFF. CDR3 DNA sequence: TGCGCCAGCAGTGAGCCGGACAGGCAACACGGGGAGCTGTTTTTT. The rearrangement uses TRBV10-2 and TRBJ2-2; the match to TRBD1 covers 7 bases. CDR1 and CDR2 (germline): WSHSY, SAAADI. V gave up 2 bases and J gave up 7 bases; unmatched junction bases: 7. The CDR3 is 15 amino acids.

The CDR3 here is CASSQDRGTSGSFPDTQYF. DNA of the CDR3: TGCGCCAGCAGCCAAGATCGTGGGACTAGCGGGAGTTTTCCAGATACGCAGTATTTT. The chain combines TRBV4-1 with TRBJ2-3; 14 nucleotides match TRBD2. Per germline, CDR1 MGHRA and CDR2 YSYEKL. The length of the CDR3 is 19 residues. After removal of 0 bases from V and 4 bases from J, the junction contained 9 bases not matched to a gene.

In its sample, this clonotype was seen a few times. The chain carries TRBV12-3 or TRBV12-4 and TRBJ2-3, with D unclear. Trimming removed 3 bases from V and 2 bases from J, with 3 bases in between. This CDR3 has 12 residues. CDR3 sequence reads: CASSFHTDTQYF. The CDR3 region has the DNA TGTGCCAGCAGTTTCCACACAGATACGCAGTATTTT.

The rearrangement joins TRBV7-2 to TRBJ2-5; 10 positions agree with TRBD2. V was pared by 8 bases and J by 3 bases, with 3 bases of the junction left unmatched. Germline CDR1 SGHTA, CDR2 FQGNSA. This CDR3 is built from 13 residues. The CDR3 is CASGLAGEETQYF. The CDR3 DNA reads TGTGCCAGCGGGCTAGCGGGAGAAGAGACCCAGTACTTC.

This clonotype was counted a few times. The chain joins TRBV2 to TRBJ2-7, with TRBD1 identical over 8 bases. With 7 bases clipped from V and 7 bases from J, the junction kept 9 bases outside the gene matches. Per germline, CDR1 SNHLY and CDR2 FYNNEI. This CDR3 contains 13 residues. The CDR3 nucleotides are TGTGCCAGCATCATCCTCACAGGGGGAGAGCAGTACTTC. Amino acids: CASIILTGGEQYF. The whole variable domain, filled in from reference TRBV2 and TRBJ2-7, reads EPEVTQTPSHQVTQMGQEVILRCVPISNHLYFYWYRQILGQKVEFLVSFYNNEISEKSEIFDDQFSVERPDGSNFTLKIRSTKLEDSAMYFCASIILTGGEQYFGPGTRLTVT.

V gene TRBV20-1 combines with J gene TRBJ2-7, with TRBD2 matching over 11 bases. The ends lost 3 bases at V and 6 bases at J; junction bases unmatched: 10. This CDR3 comprises 15 residues. In germline, CDR1 is DFQATT, CDR2 SNEGSKA (reference sequence). The CDR3 here is CSASSPGTSGREQYF. DNA for the CDR3: TGCAGTGCTAGTTCCCCTGGGACTAGCGGACGCGAGCAGTACTTC.